This T cell receptor beta chain appears in the sequencing data of a study of control samples from healthy donors and cancer patients (dated by TCRdb to the early 2020s). Including cysteine and phenylalanine, the CDR3 has 15 amino acids. Just CDR3 DNA is preserved here, 45 bases in frame from base 1. V drops 1 base and J drops 1 base, leaving 11 bases in between. Sequences SGHTA (CDR1) and FQGNSA (CDR2) are obtained from the germline V gene. The library was produced with the immunoSEQ multiplex PCR assay. TCRdb holds this immuneACCESS table with in-frame rearrangements only. Some clones are missing; in checked studies, unresolved V genes explain under half, and the rest has no known cause. Counted in this sample were a few hundred thousand clones; 80% to 95% of them appeared once. About 6.3% of the sample rests with the top ten. Comment on this clone: Its antigen target is currently unknown. Base qualities are not at hand, and no much larger clone is one base apart.

The origin of this receptor is a man in his forties with head and neck cancer. The chain joins TRBV7-2 to TRBJ2-7; the D segment could be TRBD2, given 5 matching bases. Material: PBMCs. The CDR3 reads as follows: CASSLGLEGSYEQYF. The DNA sequence is as follows: TGTGCCAGCAGCTTAGGGCTAGAGGGTTCCTACGAGCAGTACTTC.